This T cell receptor beta chain was retrieved from a study of identical twins. TCRdb fed the 5' RACE reads into MiXCR, producing one record per CDR3 protein. The repertoire has 200,000 or so distinct CDR3 sequences, more than 6.5% of them found once; the top ten carry 1.9%. This clonotype was counted between two and nine times. The target antigen is unknown. The V and J ends lost 2 bases and 1 base, in that order; junction bases with no gene match: 4. The CDR3 consists of 16 residues. Germline V lookup: CDR1 MRHNA, CDR2 SNTAGT. General study results and limits: Insertion counts were lower in abundant cord blood beta clonotypes, a trend that memory repertoires did not show. For zero-insertion analyses, partial confounding could come from invariant MAIT and iNKT cells.

Another study also made use of these data, one on yellow fever vaccine responses in identical twins. That paper notes: Twins' T cell vaccine responses reportedly looked partly convergent, partly personalized.

This chain joins TRBV6-4 and TRBJ2-3; 9 bases are a match to TRBD2. Sequencing was carried out using memory (CD45RO+) T cells sorted from blood. The clonotype comes from a woman aged 18-29 years in good health. The CDR3 nucleotides are TGTGCCAGCAGTGACGCCGGCGGGGGGGGCACAGATACGCAGTATTTT. It translates to CASSDAGGGGTDTQYF.